The 13 T cell receptor beta chains listed next were all sequenced from one sample in a study of spatial heterogeneity in lung cancer. This sample's time point: sample taken at primary tumor resection. Frozen PBMC, nontumor lung or tumor provided whole RNA, which was sequenced unsorted. TCRdb independently ran MiXCR on the 5' RACE reads; one entry per CDR3 protein. The sample lists 9,500 to 15,000 distinct CDR3 sequences, roughly an eighth seen once, with 2.4% in the top ten. The sequencing here drew on PBMCs, taken at surgery. The receptors derive from a female donor with early-stage non-small cell lung cancer.

This clonotype is categorized as medium-sized. V gene TRBV19 combines with J gene TRBJ2-1; 10 positions match TRBD2. Per the germline V gene, CDR1 is LNHDA and CDR2 is SQIVND (reference sequence). There are 15 residues in the CDR3. J lost 7 bases, V lost 1 base, and 4 bases had no gene match. Here the CDR3 DNA reads TGTGCCAGTAGTATAGGGGCTAGCGGGGGAAATGAGCAGTTCTTC. Its translation: CASSIGASGGNEQFF.

This clonotype appeared many times. The chain couples TRBV3-1 to TRBJ2-7; D may correspond to TRBD1 or TRBD2 (5 bases each). CDR1 and CDR2 (germline): LGHDT, YNNKEL (reference sequence). CDR3 size: 17 residues. With 3 bases removed from V and 6 bases from J, the gap between germline ends came to 24 bases. DNA for the CDR3: TGTGCCAGCAGCCACGTTCGATGGGGGAGTTCCCCGGCCGAGCAGTACTTC. Its protein is CASSHVRWGSSPAEQYF.

Relative to its sample, this clonotype is medium-sized. The chain's CDR3 is CASSLASPSNQPQHF. The CDR3 DNA reads TGTGCCAGCAGCTTAGCGTCGCCAAGCAATCAGCCCCAGCATTTT. The chain carries TRBV7-2 and TRBJ1-5; D unclear. V was trimmed by 0 bases and J by 1 base, leaving 7 bases between them. The CDR3 contains 15 residues. Germline V gene lookup returns CDR1 SGHTA and CDR2 FQGNSA.

By proportion, this clonotype is medium-sized (0.01 to 0.1%). CDR3 DNA sequence: TGTGCCAGCACTGCCCAGGGGAACACTGAAGCTTTCTTT. Its protein product is CASTAQGNTEAFF. The V gene is TRBV7-9, the J gene TRBJ1-1; tentative D call: TRBD1 (5 bases). V was shortened by 7 bases and J by 1 base, with 10 bases between the two germline ends. Germline V gene lookup returns CDR1 SEHNR and CDR2 FQNEAQ (reference sequence). This CDR3 has 13 amino acids. Full variable domain (outside the CDR3, taken from reference TRBV7-9 and TRBJ1-1): DTGVSQNPRHKITKRGQNVTFRCDPISEHNRLYWYRQTLGQGPEFLTYFQNEAQLEKSRLLSDRFSAERPKGSFSTLEIQRTEQGDSAMYLCASTAQGNTEAFFGQGTRLTVV.

This clonotype is deemed medium-sized. The V gene is TRBV10-3, the J gene TRBJ1-5; no reliable D call. This CDR3 is 14 amino acids long. The V end lost 0 bases, the J end lost 4 bases, and 7 bases lay between the germline ends. Germline values: CDR1 ENHRY, CDR2 SYGVKD. The DNA of the CDR3 is TGTGCCATCAGTGAGTCGACGGGAAATCAGCCCCAGCATTTT. Translated: CAISESTGNQPQHF.

By share of the sample, this clonotype is medium-sized (0.01 to 0.1%). The genes are TRBV7-7 and TRBJ2-5; TRBD2 matches 15 bases. CDR1 and CDR2 from the germline V gene are SSHAT and FNYEAQ (reference sequence). This CDR3 is built from 15 residues. The V gene end was trimmed by 5 bases and the J gene end by 5 bases; junction bases not matched to a gene: 3. The CDR3 DNA reads as TGTGCCAGCAGCGCTGGACTAGCGGGGGGGGAGACCCAGTACTTC. Translating it yields CASSAGLAGGETQYF.

This clonotype was detected a few times. The V and J genes are TRBV20-1 and TRBJ1-6, with D maybe TRBD1 (6 bases). Germline V gene sequence: CDR1 DFQATT, CDR2 SNEGSKA (reference sequence). The CDR3 contains 16 residues. The V and J ends lost 5 bases and 6 bases respectively, with 20 bases between them. The CDR3 loop is CSAEGPGELRNSPLHF. CDR3 DNA sequence: TGCAGTGCTGAAGGGCCAGGGGAGCTGCGTAATTCACCCCTCCACTTT.

By its share, this clonotype is medium-sized. The chain couples TRBV29-1 to TRBJ2-5, with 7 bases lining up with TRBD1. Unmatched junction bases numbered 5, after V lost 7 bases and J lost 3 bases. Per the germline V gene, CDR1 is SQVTM and CDR2 is ANQGSEA. The length of the CDR3 is 12 residues. CDR3 loop: CSAEQGKETQYF. The CDR3 bases are TGCAGCGCGGAACAGGGGAAAGAGACCCAGTACTTC.

The table lists this clonotype with many counts. The chain joins TRBV20-1 to TRBJ2-3, with 7 positions matching TRBD2. This CDR3 is built from 14 residues. V dropped 6 bases and J dropped 2; count of bases not matched to a gene: 8. The germline CDR1 and CDR2 sequences are DFQATT and SNEGSKA (reference sequence). The CDR3 protein is CSASTSDFTDTQYF. The CDR3 DNA is TGCAGTGCCAGTACTAGCGACTTCACAGATACGCAGTATTTT.

Relative to its sample, this clonotype is medium-sized. This chain uses TRBV7-2 with TRBJ1-1; 8 nucleotides agree with TRBD1. From germline, CDR1 is SGHTA and CDR2 FQGNSA. CDR3 length: 14 amino acids. With 5 bases clipped from V and 5 bases from J, the junction kept 7 bases outside the gene matches. The DNA for the CDR3 is TGTGCCAGCAGCCCCTCAGGGGGCCGGACTGAAGCTTTCTTT. Protein: CASSPSGGRTEAFF.

This clonotype has a count of ten or more. The chain uses TRBV7-9 and TRBJ2-7, with D perhaps TRBD2 (5 bases). The CDR3 has 14 residues. Germline V gene lookup returns CDR1 SEHNR and CDR2 FQNEAQ (reference sequence). V dropped 7 bases and J dropped 6 bases, with 19 bases sitting between them. CDR3 loop: CASTSAADLVEQYF. Here the CDR3 DNA reads TGTGCCAGCACCAGCGCAGCGGACCTCGTCGAGCAGTACTTC.

The sample holds many counts of this clonotype. The V call is TRBV10-3, the J call TRBJ2-5; TRBD2 aligns across 8 bases. The CDR3 has 14 residues. Germline CDR1 and CDR2: ENHRY and SYGVKD. V gave up 4 bases and J gave up 5 bases; unmatched junction bases: 6. The CDR3 sequence is CAISAGGGTETQYF. For the CDR3, the DNA is TGTGCCATCAGTGCGGGCGGGGGGACGGAGACCCAGTACTTC.

This clonotype is medium-sized (0.01 to 0.1%) in the sample. J is TRBJ2-7 and V is TRBV7-2; a possible D gene is TRBD1 (5 bases). The V end was cut by 1 base, the J end by 2 bases, with 21 bases between. The CDR3 length is 18 residues. CDR1 and CDR2 (germline): SGHTA, FQGNSA. CDR3 protein: CASSLEPSRAVWPYEQYF. CDR3 DNA: TGTGCCAGCAGCTTAGAACCCTCCAGGGCCGTATGGCCCTACGAGCAGTACTTC.